Below are 10 T cell receptor beta chains sequenced from a single sample in a study of control samples from healthy donors and cancer patients. This table comes from immunoSEQ multiplex PCR, and its TCRdb copy is limited to in-frame clones, with some not included. The sample has about 160,000 clones, 90% to 95% seen once. Material: blood. The source of these receptors is a woman in her twenties or thirties in good health.

V and J are TRBV3-1 (or the pseudogene TRBV3-2) and TRBJ1-1; a weak D match, TRBD1 (6 bases). There are 15 residues in the CDR3. V lost 5 bases and J 4 bases, leaving 17 bases between the germline ends. Looked up from germline, CDR1 is LGHDT and CDR2 is YNNKEL (reference sequence). The CDR3 here is CASSSRAGAGTEAFF. The CDR3 nucleotides read TGTGCCAGCAGCTCACGGGCAGGGGCAGGCACTGAAGCTTTCTTT.

The CDR3 loop reads CASRTTGSYEQYF. The CDR3 DNA reads TGTGCCAGCAGGACGACGGGATCCTACGAGCAGTACTTC. This chain connects TRBV12-3 or TRBV12-4 to TRBJ2-7; D possibly corresponds to TRBD2 (5 bases). V gave up 6 bases and J gave up 1 base, with 10 bases separating them. CDR3 length: 13 residues.

The chain combines TRBV7-9 with TRBJ2-1; tentative D call: TRBD2 (6 bases). Germline-derived CDR1 and CDR2 are SEHNR and FQNEAQ (reference sequence). The CDR3 is 17 amino acids. V was trimmed by 5 bases and J by 0 bases, leaving 17 bases between them. DNA for the CDR3: TGTGCCAGCAGCCCCGGCGGGGTAGGAAGCTCCTACAATGAGCAGTTCTTC. As protein: CASSPGGVGSSYNEQFF. Full variable domain (missing parts from reference TRBV7-9 and TRBJ2-1): DTGVSQNPRHKITKRGQNVTFRCDPISEHNRLYWYRQTLGQGPEFLTYFQNEAQLEKSRLLSDRFSAERPKGSFSTLEIQRTEQGDSAMYLCASSPGGVGSSYNEQFFGPGTRLTVL.

The CDR3 here is CASSYSSGRVQTQYF. The CDR3 DNA sequence: TGTGCCAGCAGTTACTCTAGCGGGAGGGTCCAGACCCAGTACTTC. This chain connects TRBV6-6 to TRBJ2-5; TRBD2 agrees at 11 bases. CDR1 and CDR2 (germline): MNHNY, SVGAGI (reference sequence). The junction had 3 bases not matched to a gene; V was cut back by 0 bases and J by 6 bases. The CDR3 covers 15 residues.

The chain is built from TRBV7-8 and TRBJ1-2; perhaps TRBD1 as D (6 bases). Per germline, CDR1 SGHVS and CDR2 FQNEAQ. CDR3 length: 14 amino acids. The CDR3 is CGTAAGTSNYGYTF. The CDR3 DNA follows: TGTGGGACAGCAGCTGGGACAAGTAACTATGGCTACACCTTC.

V is TRBV5-1 and J is TRBJ2-5; D is perhaps TRBD1 or TRBD2 (5 bases each). The V gene's germline CDR1 is SGHRS and CDR2 YFSETQ. The CDR3 contains 14 residues. V was clipped by 4 bases and J by 1 base, with 11 bases between them. The CDR3 nucleotides are TGCGCCAGCAGCCCGGGGCGCGTCCAAGAGACCCAGTACTTC. This gives the protein CASSPGRVQETQYF. The full variable domain, its missing parts supplied by reference TRBV5-1 and TRBJ2-5, is KAGVTQTPRYLIKTRGQQVTLSCSPISGHRSVSWYQQTPGQGLQFLFEYFSETQRNKGNFPGRFSGRQFSNSRSEMNVSTLELGDSALYLCASSPGRVQETQYFGPGTRLLVL.

This clone appeared once. The chain combines TRBV7-8 with TRBJ1-1; D gene ambiguous. Trimming cost V 0 bases and J 0 bases, with 5 bases left between them. The CDR3 totals 14 residues. The germline CDR1 and CDR2 sequences are SGHVS and FQNEAQ. As DNA, the CDR3 is TGTGCCAGCAGCTTAGCACCTTTGAACACTGAAGCTTTCTTT. Translated: CASSLAPLNTEAFF.

The rearrangement uses TRBV7-3 and TRBJ2-1; 9 positions match TRBD1. The CDR3 has 17 residues. With V trimmed by 2 bases and J by 2 bases, 7 bases remained unmatched. Germline V CDR1 and CDR2: SGHTA, FQGTGA. Written as DNA, the CDR3 is TGTGCCAGCAGCTTAGCTGGCGGGACAGGGCCCTACAATGAGCAGTTCTTC. Amino acids: CASSLAGGTGPYNEQFF.

The J gene is TRBJ1-5, the V gene TRBV6-5; D is ambiguous. V shed 4 bases and J shed 0 bases, with 7 bases lying between them. The CDR3 sequence is 14 residues long. Germline V gene sequence: CDR1 MNHEY, CDR2 SVGAGI. In DNA, the CDR3 is TGTGCCAGCAGTTGGACGGGTAGCAATCAGCCCCAGCATTTT. This encodes CASSWTGSNQPQHF.

As for this clone: This sample includes further DNA sequences coding for the same CDR3. J is TRBJ2-1 and V is TRBV3-1 (or the pseudogene TRBV3-2); D is unclear. CDR1 is LGHDT and CDR2 is YNNKEL in the germline V gene (reference sequence). V lost 4 bases, J lost 4 bases, and 2 bases lay in between. The CDR3 spans 11 residues. CDR3 protein: CASSLYNEQFF. CDR3 coding DNA: TGTGCCAGCAGCCTATACAATGAGCAGTTCTTC.